This T cell receptor (beta chain) was sequenced during a study of blood T cell repertoires in COVID-19. Study-wide background: Spain, Italy and the United States supplied samples that represented acute and convalescent COVID-19. Sample material is recorded as cDNA or gDNA derived from T cells, B-cell-depleted T cells, or PBMCs.

How the authors handled the data: Scientists estimated how many nucleated cells there were by amplifying reference gene primers. Sequencing was performed with immunoSEQ multiplex PCR; in TCRdb, only in-frame clones are kept and a portion is missing. V and J calls and clone size are copied from that table; D and trimming were computed from the DNA. Among hundreds of thousands of clones listed, approximately 85% were seen once. The CDR3 is 13 amino acids. Trimming pared 3 bases from V and 4 bases from J, leaving 10 bases between. Sequencing used peripheral blood. The rearrangement links TRBV12-3 or TRBV12-4 to TRBJ2-7, with D tentatively TRBD2 (5 bases). The receptor was isolated from a woman aged 70-85 years with acute or convalescent COVID-19. CDR3 residues: CASSLSAGYEQYF. The CDR3 DNA follows: TGTGCCAGCAGTTTGTCGGCGGGTTACGAGCAGTACTTC.